This TCR beta chain was sequenced in a study of cytomegalovirus exposure and HLA in healthy donors. At the level of the study: Approximately 200 million T cells yielded around 120 million unique TCR beta sequences in earlier analysis.

Study observations and caveats: Trimming of TCR beta V- and J-genes showed a link, identified in a later analysis, to a missense DCLRE1C variant.

This clone was seen a handful of times. Antigen specificity is unknown. Looked up from germline, CDR1 is SGHTA and CDR2 is FQGNSA. CDR3 length: 14 residues. The V and J ends lost 3 bases and 3 bases, in that order; junction bases with no gene match: 5. PCR amplification relied on 60 Vbeta primers (plus 13 Jbeta primers). Profiled with immunoSEQ multiplex PCR; TCRdb holds only in-frame clones, not every one. The sample shows 65,000 to 90,000 clones, around three quarters of them seen only once. V gene TRBV7-2 combines with J gene TRBJ2-7; TRBD1 matches 7 bases. The receptor's source is a man aged 35 to 55 in good health and CMV-seronegative. The sample consisted of PBMCs. In DNA form, the CDR3 reads TGTGCCAGCAGCTTGGACAGGATCAACTACGAGCAGTACTTC. Its translation: CASSLDRINYEQYF.